This T cell receptor beta chain was found in a study of T-cell reconstitution after alpha-beta-depleted transplantation in children. This clonotype appeared a few times. TCRbeta library preparation incorporated unique molecular identifiers. TCRdb reprocessed the PCR reads with MiXCR, giving one entry per CDR3 protein. The table includes 450,000 to 500,000 distinct CDR3 sequences, approximately 13% detected once. This CDR3 is built from 12 residues. Germline CDR1 reads MNHEY; CDR2 reads SVGAGI. Trimming took 5 bases from V and 6 from J, leaving 7 bases between them. The source of this sequence is a human donor who donated a stem cell graft to a child with combined immunodeficiency. The chain carries TRBV6-5 and TRBJ2-2, with D perhaps TRBD1 (5 bases). The sample was PBMCs from the stem cell graft donor, taken from the stem cell graft. CDR3 region: CASSRGSGELFF. The DNA for the CDR3 is TGTGCCAGCAGTAGGGGTTCCGGGGAGCTGTTTTTT.